A selection of T cell receptor beta chains follows, all from one sample in a study of lymphopenia after photon versus proton radiotherapy. TCRdb's copy holds only in-frame clones and misses some; the assay was immunoSEQ multiplex PCR. The top ten clones hold over 15% of a sample with approximately 53,000 clones, approximately 92% of them seen once. This specimen was peripheral blood, taken from a patient treated with photon-based radiotherapy. The receptors derive from a woman aged 40 to 50 with cholangiocarcinoma. Each CDR3 is given with its conserved first and last residue. D genes are given only for firm matches. Some rows have no size entry. The others give once, few or many, or a class for an expanded clone.

CDR3 DNA	CDR3 protein	D gene	V gene	J gene	clone size
TGTGCCAGCAGCGGGGGGCTTAACAATCAGCCCCAGCATTTT	CASSGGLNNQPQHF	NA	TRBV9	TRBJ1-5	NA
TGCGCCAGCAGTCACCCCAGGGGGGGAGACACTGAAGCTTTCTTT	CASSHPRGGDTEAFF	TRBD1	TRBV5-1	TRBJ1-1	once
TGTGCCAGTAGTATTTGGCGGGACGGGACCTACGAGCAGTACTTC	CASSIWRDGTYEQYF	NA	TRBV19	TRBJ2-7	NA
TGCGCCAGCAGTCCAACTGCGGAGGGGGAGACCCAGTACTTC	CASSPTAEGETQYF	NA	TRBV5-1	TRBJ2-5	NA
TGTGCCAGCAGTTCCTCGGGCGGGAGTACCTACGAGCAGTACTTC	CASSSSGGSTYEQYF	TRBD2	TRBV28	TRBJ2-7	NA
TGTGCCAGCAGCTCCATTACAGGGGGATCGGGCGAGCAGTACTTC	CASSSITGGSGEQYF	TRBD1	TRBV5-4	TRBJ2-7	NA
TGTGCCAGCTCACCTCAGGGGGCCGGGAACAATCAGCCCCAGCATTTT	CASSPQGAGNNQPQHF	TRBD1	TRBV18	TRBJ1-5	NA
TGTGCCAGCAGTGGGGGTCGGAACACTGAAGCTTTCTTT	CASSGGRNTEAFF	NA	TRBV27	TRBJ1-1	NA
TGTGCCAGCAGCCTTACCGACAGGCGCACTGAAGCTTTCTTT	CASSLTDRRTEAFF	NA	TRBV5-4	TRBJ1-1	NA
TGCGCCAGCAGCTTCGGCCGGGCCGGGGGGAGTGACTATGGCTACACCTTC	CASSFGRAGGSDYGYTF	NA	TRBV5-1	TRBJ1-2	NA
TGTGCCAGCAGTTTCGGAGAATCCTACGAGCAGTACTTC	CASSFGESYEQYF	NA	TRBV28	TRBJ2-7	NA
TGTGCCAGCAGTCTCACTCCGGACAGGGCAGCTGAAGCTTTCTTT	CASSLTPDRAAEAFF	TRBD1	TRBV27	TRBJ1-1	once
TGTGCCAGCAGCCCCGGGACAGGGAAGGATTCACCCCTCCACTTT	CASSPGTGKDSPLHF	TRBD1	TRBV6-5	TRBJ1-6	NA
TGCGCCAGCAGCCGACAGGCACTAGCGGGAGGATCCGAGCAGTACTTC	CASSRQALAGGSEQYF	TRBD2	TRBV5-1	TRBJ2-7	NA
TGTGCCAGCAGACCCCTGGGCGGCTCCATCTCCTACGAGCAGTACTTC	CASRPLGGSISYEQYF	NA	TRBV28	TRBJ2-7	NA
TGTGTCAGCACCCCGGGACAGGGTAACACTGAAGCTTTCTTT	CVSTPGQGNTEAFF	TRBD1	TRBV2	TRBJ1-1	NA
TGTGCCTGGGGACGGGGCGCATGGCCCATTCAGTACTTC	CAWGRGAWPIQYF	NA	TRBV30	TRBJ2-4	once
TGCGCCAGCAGCCAAGAGGGGACAGGGCTGGGGAAACTGTTTTTT	CASSQEGTGLGKLFF	TRBD1	TRBV4-1	TRBJ1-4	NA
TGCGCCAGCAGCCAAGAGCTAGTCGGTGTGACAGATACGCAGTATTTT	CASSQELVGVTDTQYF	NA	TRBV4-3	TRBJ2-3	NA
TGTGCCAGTAGGGTTGGACAGTACCCTAACTATGGCTACACCTTC	CASRVGQYPNYGYTF	NA	TRBV19	TRBJ1-2	NA
TGTGCCAGCAGGGACGTGGAAAGACCCCTCCACTTT	CASRDVERPLHF	NA	TRBV28	TRBJ1-6	NA
TGTGCCAGCAGCTTAGCGAGTACCCCGTCGTCGGCCGCCAAAAACATTCAGTACTTC	CASSLASTPSSAAKNIQYF	NA	TRBV7-6	TRBJ2-4	NA
TGTGCCAGCAGCCCTCGGACTCGCGCTTTCTTT	CASSPRTRAFF	NA	TRBV7-9	TRBJ1-1	NA
TGTGCCAGCAGCGTAGGTTCCAGCGGGGTAAGTGAGCAGTTCTTC	CASSVGSSGVSEQFF	TRBD2	TRBV9	TRBJ2-1	NA
TGTGCCAGCTCAACCGAGGGACAGGGGGCTATCGGCTACACCTTC	CASSTEGQGAIGYTF	TRBD1	TRBV18	TRBJ1-2	NA
TGTGCCAGCAGCTTTAGGGGCAGGGGCAGAGGAGACGAGCAGTACTTC	CASSFRGRGRGDEQYF	NA	TRBV11-2	TRBJ2-7	NA
TGTGCCAGCAGTCAGGAGGGTAGCTCTGGAAACACCATATATTTT	CASSQEGSSGNTIYF	NA	TRBV6-6	TRBJ1-3	once
TGTGCCAGCAGTGTGGTGCCTGGGGGTGGGGATACGCAGTATTTT	CASSVVPGGGDTQYF	NA	TRBV2	TRBJ2-3	NA
TGTGCCAGCAGCTTAGTGGGACAGGGGTTCACGGAGCAGTACTTC	CASSLVGQGFTEQYF	TRBD1	TRBV7-8	TRBJ2-7	NA
TGTGCCAGCAGCCCTACAGGTAGCGGGGGGGTCAAAGATACGCAGTATTTT	CASSPTGSGGVKDTQYF	TRBD2	TRBV7-2	TRBJ2-3	NA
TGTGCCAGCCTCTCTCCGGAGTTTAACTATGGCTACACCTTC	CASLSPEFNYGYTF	NA	TRBV25-1	TRBJ1-2	once
TGTGCCAGCCGGGACAGGGGGTTCAACTATGGCTACACCTTC	CASRDRGFNYGYTF	TRBD1	TRBV2	TRBJ1-2	NA
TGTGCCTGGAGGAACGCCGCTGAAGCTTTCTTT	CAWRNAAEAFF	NA	TRBV30	TRBJ1-1	NA